Below are 32 T cell receptor beta chains sequenced from a single sample in a study of regulatory T cells in long-lasting Graves disease. The authors built TCR beta libraries using iRepertoire HTBI primers and Arm-PCR of CDR3 regions. TCRdb re-derived calls from the multiplex PCR reads in MiXCR, one entry per CDR3 protein. Of approximately 300,000 distinct CDR3 sequences in the sample, over 15% were seen once. Time point meaning: newly diagnosed GD, antithyroid drugs for less than 3 months. TCR sequences were obtained from RNA taken from PBMCs. This specimen was peripheral blood mononuclear cells (PBMCs), taken at new diagnosis, from a patient treated with antithyroid drugs. Receptor source: a female donor with Graves disease.

This clonotype was observed many times. The V call is TRBV28, the J call TRBJ2-7; D is perhaps TRBD1 (6 bases). Per the germline V gene, CDR1 is MDHEN and CDR2 is SYDVKM. CDR3 size: 11 residues. The V and J ends lost 10 bases and 5 bases respectively, with 12 bases between them. CDR3 DNA: TGTGCCACCTCAGGGGTCCACGAGCAGTACTTC. Amino acids: CATSGVHEQYF.

Concerning this clonotype: A much larger clone differs by one base, so this may be a read error. V usage is TRBV20-1 and J usage is TRBJ1-6; D is ambiguous. The germline V and J ends were trimmed by 6 bases and 8 bases, with 17 bases remaining between them. Germline loops: CDR1 DFQATT, CDR2 SNEGSKA (reference sequence). CDR3 size: 14 residues. The CDR3 spells CSAQGSGNDSPLHF. CDR3 nucleotides: TGCAGTGCACAAGGATCGGGAAATGATTCACCCCTCCACTTT.

This clonotype was detected many times. The V call is TRBV28, the J call TRBJ2-1; 10 bases are shared with TRBD2. Trimming at V came to 5 bases and at J to 10 bases, leaving 2 bases not matched to a gene. The CDR3 consists of 12 residues. The germline CDR1 and CDR2 sequences are MDHEN and SYDVKM. The CDR3: CASSRGLAEQFF. DNA for the CDR3: TGTGCCAGCAGTCGGGGACTAGCGGAGCAGTTCTTC.

In this sample, this clonotype turned up many times. The V gene is TRBV6-1, the J gene TRBJ2-1, with TRBD2 matching 11 bases. V lost 10 bases, J lost 5 bases, and 4 bases stayed unmatched. CDR1 is MNHNS and CDR2 is SASEGT in the germline V gene. This CDR3 spans 13 amino acids. The DNA for the CDR3 is TGTGCCACCGGGACTAGCGGAAACAATGAGCAGTTCTTC. Protein product: CATGTSGNNEQFF.

There are many counts of this clonotype. This chain joins TRBV27 and TRBJ2-5; D is tentatively TRBD1 or TRBD2 (5 bases each). V lost 5 bases, J lost 1 base, and 20 bases lay in between. This CDR3 is built from 17 residues. Germline loops: CDR1 MNHEY, CDR2 SMNVEV (reference sequence). The CDR3 nucleotides are TGTGCCAGCAGTCCAGGTCCGGGGCGTAGGTCCCAAGAGACCCAGTACTTC. It yields the protein CASSPGPGRRSQETQYF.

This clonotype was seen many times. The rearrangement links TRBV28 to TRBJ2-3; 8 bases match TRBD2. After removal of 5 bases from V and 3 bases from J, the junction contained 7 bases not matched to a gene. The CDR3 runs to 15 residues. Looked up from germline, CDR1 is MDHEN and CDR2 is SYDVKM. CDR3 in amino acids: CASSTPSGLTDTQYF. The CDR3 DNA sequence: TGTGCCAGCAGTACCCCTAGCGGGTTGACAGATACGCAGTATTTT.

V gene TRBV29-1 combines with J gene TRBJ2-5; TRBD2 is a possible D gene (5 bases). Germline V gene data show CDR1 as SQVTM and CDR2 as ANQGSEA. This CDR3 spans 13 amino acids. The V gene lost 6 bases and the J gene lost 1 base, with 12 bases spanning the gap. CDR3: CSVNPGIQETQYF. CDR3 coding DNA: TGCAGCGTCAATCCCGGGATCCAAGAGACCCAGTACTTC.

This clonotype was detected many times. The V gene is TRBV12-3 or TRBV12-4, the J gene TRBJ2-5, with a weak D call TRBD1 (8 bases). This CDR3 spans 15 amino acids. Between the trimmed V and J ends, which lost 5 bases and 1 base, there was a span of 14 bases. CDR3 sequence reads: CASSPNRGGQETQYF. In DNA, the CDR3 is TGTGCCAGCAGTCCTAACAGGGGGGGCCAAGAGACCCAGTACTTC.

With regard to this clonotype: A read error may explain this, as a much larger clone is one base away. The rearrangement uses TRBV27 and TRBJ2-3; 7 bases line up with TRBD2. Germline trimming cut 9 bases from V and 1 base from J; bases unmatched to any gene: 7. The germline V gene encodes CDR1 MNHEY and CDR2 SMNVEV (reference sequence). There are 14 residues in the CDR3. The CDR3 region is CARSLAERTDTQYF. CDR3 DNA: TGTGCCAGAAGTCTAGCGGAGCGCACAGATACGCAGTATTTT.

This clonotype was seen repeatedly, ten times or more. The V gene is TRBV5-6, the J gene TRBJ2-5; TRBD2 agrees at 11 bases. There are 15 residues in the CDR3. J lost 5 bases, V lost 0 bases, and 3 bases had no gene match. CDR1 and CDR2 from the germline V gene are SGHDT and YYEEEE. The DNA of the CDR3 is TGTGCCAGCAGCTTGGTGTTAGCGGGAGGGGAGACCCAGTACTTC. As protein: CASSLVLAGGETQYF.

In this sample, this clonotype turned up many times. J is TRBJ1-3 and V is TRBV7-9; possibly TRBD1 for D (5 bases). This CDR3 is 15 amino acids long. From germline, CDR1 is SEHNR and CDR2 FQNEAQ (reference sequence). V lost 4 bases, J lost 1 base, and 11 bases lay in between. The CDR3 DNA follows: TGTGCCAGCAGCTCTTGGGGACTTTCTGGAAACACCATATATTTT. This sequence encodes CASSSWGLSGNTIYF.

This clonotype occurred many times. V usage is TRBV20-1 and J usage is TRBJ1-2; 10 nucleotides match TRBD1. CDR1 DFQATT and CDR2 SNEGSKA come from the germline V gene (reference sequence). The ends lost 3 bases at V and 2 bases at J; junction bases unmatched: 3. CDR3 length: 14 residues. CDR3 residues: CSASLDRGNYGYTF. The CDR3 DNA reads TGCAGTGCTAGTCTGGACAGGGGGAACTATGGCTACACCTTC.

This clonotype was seen at least ten times. The chain has TRBV20-1 and TRBJ1-1; D possibly corresponds to TRBD1 (5 bases). The CDR3 loop spans 13 amino acids. V gave up 1 base and J gave up 0 bases, with 6 bases separating them. Looked up from germline, CDR1 is DFQATT and CDR2 is SNEGSKA (reference sequence). CDR3 sequence: CSARGGLNTEAFF. In DNA form, the CDR3 reads TGCAGTGCTAGAGGGGGGTTGAACACTGAAGCTTTCTTT.

In this sample, this clonotype turned up many times. V and J are TRBV7-9 and TRBJ1-1; D remains ambiguous. This CDR3 contains 13 residues. The ends were cut back, 1 base at V and 2 bases at J, with 5 bases in the middle. The germline V gene encodes CDR1 SEHNR and CDR2 FQNEAQ (reference sequence). The CDR3 region has the DNA TGTGCCAGCAGCTTAGTCGGAAACACTGAAGCTTTCTTT. This codes for CASSLVGNTEAFF. Complete variable domain (other parts from reference TRBV7-9 and TRBJ1-1): DTGVSQNPRHKITKRGQNVTFRCDPISEHNRLYWYRQTLGQGPEFLTYFQNEAQLEKSRLLSDRFSAERPKGSFSTLEIQRTEQGDSAMYLCASSLVGNTEAFFGQGTRLTVV.

This clonotype showed up many times. J is TRBJ1-1 and V is TRBV9; D is unresolved. This CDR3 has 13 amino acids. V dropped 2 bases and J dropped 3 bases, with 8 bases sitting between them. The germline V gene has CDR1 SGDLS and CDR2 YYNGEE. As DNA, the CDR3 is TGTGCCAGCAGCGTCGGCCGGGACACTGAAGCTTTCTTT. Residues: CASSVGRDTEAFF.

The chain employs TRBV28 and TRBJ2-1; TRBD1 agrees at 10 bases. V gave up 3 bases and J gave up 4 bases; unmatched junction bases: 3. The germline CDR1 and CDR2 sequences are MDHEN and SYDVKM. This CDR3 comprises 15 residues. The CDR3 loop reads CASSLSDRGYNEQFF. In DNA form, the CDR3 reads TGTGCCAGCAGTTTGTCGGACAGGGGGTACAATGAGCAGTTCTTC. The variable domain in full, with the rest retrieved from reference TRBV28 and TRBJ2-1, is DVKVTQSSRYLVKRTGEKVFLECVQDMDHENMFWYRQDPGLGLRLIYFSYDVKMKEKGDIPEGYSVSREKKERFSLILESASTNQTSMYLCASSLSDRGYNEQFFGPGTRLTVL.

At least ten counts were recorded for this clonotype. This chain connects TRBV24-1 to TRBJ2-5; 8 bases agree with TRBD2. This CDR3 is 14 amino acids long. V lost 4 bases, J lost 4 bases, and 4 bases stayed unmatched. Looked up from germline, CDR1 is KGHDR and CDR2 is SFDVKD. DNA for the CDR3: TGTGCCACCAGTGACTACGGGAGGGGAGAGACCCAGTACTTC. Translated: CATSDYGRGETQYF.

This clonotype has at least ten counts. The chain joins TRBV28 to TRBJ2-3, with D perhaps matching TRBD2 (5 bases). V dropped 10 bases and J dropped 0 bases, with 14 bases sitting between them. Per the germline V gene, CDR1 is MDHEN and CDR2 is SYDVKM. CDR3 length equals 14 residues. CDR3 sequence (DNA): TGTGCCACACTTACCGGGAAAAGCACAGATACGCAGTATTTT. Its protein is CATLTGKSTDTQYF.

This clonotype was counted ten times or more. The J gene is TRBJ1-1, the V gene TRBV19, with D hard to call. The CDR3 is 12 residues long. CDR1 and CDR2 (germline): LNHDA, SQIVND (reference sequence). The V and J ends lost 3 bases and 5 bases respectively, with 7 bases between them. The CDR3 sequence: CASSIWGTEAFF. The CDR3 region has the DNA TGTGCCAGTAGTATCTGGGGAACTGAAGCTTTCTTT.

With respect to this clonotype: The conserved closing phenylalanine or tryptophan is absent in this CDR3, likely reflecting a read error. This chain links TRBV18 with TRBJ2-1; no firm D call. The CDR3 sequence is 16 residues long. CDR1 is KGHSH and CDR2 is LQKENI in the germline V gene. Between the trimmed V and J ends, which lost 3 bases and 0 bases, there was a span of 12 bases. The CDR3, as DNA: TGTGCCAGCTCACCTCCTACAATGAGCTCCTACAATGAGCAGTTCTCC. Its protein is CASSPPTMSSYNEQFS.

The chain combines TRBV7-9 with TRBJ1-6; no definite D call. The CDR3 totals 14 residues. The germline V gene has CDR1 SEHNR and CDR2 FQNEAQ (reference sequence). Trimming stripped 0 bases from V and 6 bases from J, with 6 bases between. CDR3 sequence (DNA): TGTGCCAGCAGCTTAGCGGGTGTTAATTCACCCCTCCACTTT. Protein sequence: CASSLAGVNSPLHF.

This clonotype was observed many times. This sequence joins TRBV6-5 and TRBJ1-6, with 9 nucleotides matching TRBD1. Germline V gene lookup returns CDR1 MNHEY and CDR2 SVGAGI. Losses at the gene ends were 0 bases for V and 10 bases for J; bases not matched to a gene: 4. CDR3 length: 15 residues. CDR3 DNA sequence: TGTGCCAGCAGTTACTCTAGGACAGGGGACTCACCCCTCCACTTT. It is translated as CASSYSRTGDSPLHF.

CDR3 coding DNA: TGCGCCAGCAGCCAAGCGACAGAGTACGGGGAGCTGTTTTTT. It specifies CASSQATEYGELFF. This chain links TRBV4-1 with TRBJ2-2; D is perhaps TRBD1 (5 bases). Looked up from germline, CDR1 is MGHRA and CDR2 is YSYEKL. Trimming removed 1 base from V and 7 bases from J, with 10 bases in between. This CDR3 has 14 residues.

In the case of this clonotype: This sequence may be a read error, since a much larger clone differs from it by one base. The chain couples TRBV11-2 to TRBJ1-1; 8 nucleotides line up with TRBD1. The V gene end was trimmed by 5 bases and the J gene end by 6 bases; junction bases not matched to a gene: 2. The germline gives CDR1 SGHAT, CDR2 FQNNGV. The CDR3 runs to 12 residues. The CDR3 sequence is CASSPGGPEAFF. CDR3 bases: TGTGCCAGCAGCCCAGGGGGCCCTGAAGCTTTCTTT.

V gene TRBV30 combines with J gene TRBJ2-1, with 13 bases aligning to TRBD2. Gene TRBJ2-3 matches the end of the DNA better, so the J call may be wrong. The CDR3 consists of 14 residues. Germline loops: CDR1 GTSNPN, CDR2 SVGIG (reference sequence). The CDR3 region has the DNA TGTGCCTACGCTACTAGCGGGAGGGGGGATACGCAGTATTTT. Its translation: CAYATSGRGDTQYF.

This clonotype was found many times. The chain combines TRBV20-1 with TRBJ2-1; D unresolved. Germline-derived CDR1 and CDR2 are DFQATT and SNEGSKA (reference sequence). Deletions cut 4 bases from V and 0 bases from J, with 10 bases between. This CDR3 is built from 14 residues. Written as DNA, the CDR3 is TGCAGTGCTACTCGCCGGAGCTCCTACAATGAGCAGTTCTTC. This translates into CSATRRSSYNEQFF.

As regards this clonotype: This may come from a read error, since a much larger clone is one base off. The gene calls are TRBV9 and TRBJ2-7, with 9 nucleotides matching TRBD2. Germline V CDR1 and CDR2: SGDLS, YYNGEE. The CDR3 runs to 14 residues. The CDR3 loop is CASRVSGSSYEQYF. The CDR3, as DNA: TGTGCCAGCCGCGTTAGCGGGAGCTCCTACGAGCAGTACTTC.

This chain joins TRBV9 and TRBJ2-1, with D tentatively TRBD2 (6 bases). CDR3 length equals 16 residues. With 2 bases removed from V and 0 bases from J, the gap between germline ends came to 12 bases. CDR1 is SGDLS and CDR2 is YYNGEE in the germline V gene. CDR3 sequence (DNA): TGTGCCAGCAGCGTCGCGGGGCGGAACTCCTACAATGAGCAGTTCTTC. Its protein product is CASSVAGRNSYNEQFF.

The chain joins TRBV19 to TRBJ2-7, with 9 bases lining up with TRBD2. The V segment lost 6 bases and the J segment 5 bases; nucleotides outside the gene matches: 11. Looked up from germline, CDR1 is LNHDA and CDR2 is SQIVND (reference sequence). The length of the CDR3 is 15 residues. The CDR3 coding sequence is TGTGCCAGTAGGCGGGGGGGACAGTCGCACCACGAGCAGTACTTC. It specifies CASRRGGQSHHEQYF.

This clonotype was seen repeatedly, ten times or more. The J gene is TRBJ2-1, the V gene TRBV12-3 or TRBV12-4; 8 nucleotides agree with TRBD2. The ends lost 6 bases at V and 4 bases at J; junction bases unmatched: 8. The CDR3 runs 15 residues. CDR3 region: CASSPTSGTYNEQFF. In nucleotides, the CDR3 is TGTGCCAGCAGCCCTACTAGCGGAACTTACAATGAGCAGTTCTTC.

This chain joins TRBV12-3 or TRBV12-4 and TRBJ1-4; D is unresolved. Trimming cost V 7 bases and J 6 bases, with 18 bases left between them. This CDR3 is built from 15 residues. DNA of the CDR3: TGTGCCAGCAATTCTCGTGGGTCCGATTATGAAAAACTGTTTTTT. Its protein is CASNSRGSDYEKLFF.

The chain links TRBV4-1 to TRBJ1-4; no clear D. The CDR3 totals 13 residues. The germline gives CDR1 MGHRA, CDR2 YSYEKL. Trimming took off 5 bases at V and 3 bases at J, with 7 bases between the two ends. The CDR3 DNA is TGCGCCAGCAGCACCCTGGCTAATGAAAAACTGTTTTTT. Encoded protein: CASSTLANEKLFF.